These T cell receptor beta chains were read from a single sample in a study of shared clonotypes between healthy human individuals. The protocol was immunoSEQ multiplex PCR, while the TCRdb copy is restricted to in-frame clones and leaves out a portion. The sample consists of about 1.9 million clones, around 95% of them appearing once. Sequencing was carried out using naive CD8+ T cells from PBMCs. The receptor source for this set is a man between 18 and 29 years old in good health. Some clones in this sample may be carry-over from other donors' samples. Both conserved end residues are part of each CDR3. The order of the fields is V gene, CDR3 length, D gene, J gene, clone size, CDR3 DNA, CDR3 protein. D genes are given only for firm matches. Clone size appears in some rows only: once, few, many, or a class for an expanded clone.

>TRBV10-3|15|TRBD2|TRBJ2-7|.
TGTGCCATCAGTGAGGTTACTAGCGGGAGCTACGAGCAGTACTTC
CAISEVTSGSYEQYF
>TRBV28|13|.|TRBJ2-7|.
TGTGCCAGCAGTCCAGACACCTCCTACGAGCAGTACTTC
CASSPDTSYEQYF
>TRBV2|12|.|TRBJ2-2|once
TGTGCCAGATTTGCTAACACCGGGGAGCTGTTTTTT
CARFANTGELFF
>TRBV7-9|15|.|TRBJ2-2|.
TGTGCCAGGAGCTACGACCAAAGTGCCACCGGGGAGCTGTTTTTT
CARSYDQSATGELFF
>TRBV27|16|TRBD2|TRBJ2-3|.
TGTGCCAGCAGTTTCGGGACTAGCGGGATCACAGATACGCAGTATTTT
CASSFGTSGITDTQYF
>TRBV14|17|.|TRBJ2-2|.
TGTGCCAGCAGCCAGCTCCCCCCAGGGGTGGAGACCGGGGAGCTGTTTTTT
CASSQLPPGVETGELFF
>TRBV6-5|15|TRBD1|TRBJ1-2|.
TGTGCCAGCAGTTCTAGGGACAGGGTCGACTATGGCTACACCTTC
CASSSRDRVDYGYTF
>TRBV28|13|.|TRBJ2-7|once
TGTGCCAGCAGTTCATCTTCACGCTACGAGCAGTACTTC
CASSSSSRYEQYF
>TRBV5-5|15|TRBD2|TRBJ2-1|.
TGTGCCAGCAGCTTGGCCTCGGGAGGGCCCAATGAGCAGTTCTTC
CASSLASGGPNEQFF
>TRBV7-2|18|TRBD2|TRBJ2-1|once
TGTGCCAGCAGCTTAGCCTCACTAGCGGGGTATTCCTACAATGAGCAGTTCTTC
CASSLASLAGYSYNEQFF
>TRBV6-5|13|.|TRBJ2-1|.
TGTGCCAGCAGTCCACACCCCGGTGGAGAGCAGTTCTTC
CASSPHPGGEQFF
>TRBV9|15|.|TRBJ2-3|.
TGTGCCAGCAGCGCCATCCCAGGGGGGTTAAGAACGCAGTATTTT
CASSAIPGGLRTQYF
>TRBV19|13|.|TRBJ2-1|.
TGTGCCAGTAGACCCCAACCTTGGTCCGAGCAGTTCTTC
CASRPQPWSEQFF
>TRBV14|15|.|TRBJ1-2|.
TGTGCCAGCAGCCCGCATACAGGGAAAGACTATGGCTACACCTTC
CASSPHTGKDYGYTF
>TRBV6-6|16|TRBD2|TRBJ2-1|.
TGTGCCAGCAGTTACGCCGGGACTAGCGGGAGAGATGAGCAGTTCTTC
CASSYAGTSGRDEQFF
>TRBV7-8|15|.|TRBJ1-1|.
TGTGCCAGCAGCCCCGTAGTCGGTACAGGGCCGTTGGCTTTCTTT
CASSPVVGTGPLAFF
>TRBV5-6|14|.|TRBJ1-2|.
TGTGCCAGCAGCTTGGGACAGTTAAACTATGGCTACACCTTC
CASSLGQLNYGYTF
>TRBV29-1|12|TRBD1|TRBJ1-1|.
TGCAGCGTTACTACAGGGGGCACTGAAGCTTTCTTT
CSVTTGGTEAFF
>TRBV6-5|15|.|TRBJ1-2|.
TGTGCCAGCAGTTACTCGCGGGGAGGGAGCGATGGCTACACCTTC
CASSYSRGGSDGYTF
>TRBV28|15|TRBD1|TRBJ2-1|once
TGTGCCAGCAGTTTGTCCGGGACAGCACTCGGTGAGCAGTTCTTC
CASSLSGTALGEQFF
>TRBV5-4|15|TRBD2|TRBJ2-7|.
TGTGCCAGCAGCTTCAAGCGGGAGGCCTCCTACGAGCAGTACTTC
CASSFKREASYEQYF
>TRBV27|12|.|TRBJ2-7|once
TGTGCCAGCAGTTTATGGGGAAACGAGCAGTACTTC
CASSLWGNEQYF
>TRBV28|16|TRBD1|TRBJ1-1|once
TGTGCCAGCAGTTCGGACAGGGGGGAGCGGAACACTGAAGCTTTCTTT
CASSSDRGERNTEAFF
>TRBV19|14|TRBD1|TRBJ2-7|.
TGTGCCAGTAGTATCGGGACAGGTTCCTACGAGCAGTACTTC
CASSIGTGSYEQYF
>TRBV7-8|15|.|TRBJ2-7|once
TGTGCCAGCAGCTTGGGCGGGGGCGATTTTTACGAGCAGTACTTC
CASSLGGGDFYEQYF
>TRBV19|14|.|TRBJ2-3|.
TGTGCCAGTAGCGTCGGGGCCCCGCTGGATACGCAGTATTTT
CASSVGAPLDTQYF
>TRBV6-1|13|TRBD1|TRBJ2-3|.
TGTGCCAGCAGGGAAGGACAGGCCCATACGCAGTATTTT
CASREGQAHTQYF
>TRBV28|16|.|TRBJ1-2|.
TGTGCCAGCACCCCCATCCGGGTCGGGGGCTACTATGGCTACACCTTC
CASTPIRVGGYYGYTF
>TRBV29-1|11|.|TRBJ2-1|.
TGCAGCTCAGACACTTACAATGAGCAGTTCTTC
CSSDTYNEQFF
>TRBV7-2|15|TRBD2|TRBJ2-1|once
TGTGCCAGCAGCTGGCTAGCGGGAGCCTACAATGAGCAGTTCTTC
CASSWLAGAYNEQFF
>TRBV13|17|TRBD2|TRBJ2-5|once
TGTGCCAGCAGCCCCTCCTGGGGACTAGCGGGAGGAGAGACCCAGTACTTC
CASSPSWGLAGGETQYF
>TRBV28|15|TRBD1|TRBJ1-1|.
TGTGCCAGCACCTCCACAGGGGGCTTGAACACTGAAGCTTTCTTT
CASTSTGGLNTEAFF
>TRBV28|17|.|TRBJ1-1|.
TGTGCCAGCAGTTTATCGGTGTCATTCGGGGTGGGCACTGAAGCTTTCTTT
CASSLSVSFGVGTEAFF